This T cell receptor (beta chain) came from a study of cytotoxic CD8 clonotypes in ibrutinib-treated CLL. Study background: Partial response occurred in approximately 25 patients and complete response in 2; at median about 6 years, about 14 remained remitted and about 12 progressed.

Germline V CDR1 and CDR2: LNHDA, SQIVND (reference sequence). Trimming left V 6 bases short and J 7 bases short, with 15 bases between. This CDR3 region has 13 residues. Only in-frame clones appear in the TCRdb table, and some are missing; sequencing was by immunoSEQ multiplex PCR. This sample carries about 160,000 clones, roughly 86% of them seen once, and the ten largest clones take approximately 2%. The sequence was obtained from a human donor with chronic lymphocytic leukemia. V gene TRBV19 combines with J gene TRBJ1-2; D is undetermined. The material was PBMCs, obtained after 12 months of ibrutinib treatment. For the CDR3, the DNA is TGTGCCAGTAGCGCAAACCGGCTCGCTGGCTACACCTTC. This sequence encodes CASSANRLAGYTF.